These 24 T cell receptor beta chains were all obtained from the same sample, sequenced in a study of T cells in localized non-small cell lung cancer (dated by TCRdb to about 2020). The library was produced with the immunoSEQ multiplex PCR assay. TCRdb took this table from immuneACCESS and kept in-frame rearrangements with V and J called. Such tables lack part of the clones; where checked against another copy, unresolved V genes explain under half of the gap, and the rest is unexplained. The sample yields about 72,000 clones; approximately 84% were counted once. 1.3% of the sample is taken by the ten largest. The sequencing used peripheral blood, collected before any cancer treatment. The receptors originated from a female donor older than 55 with stage I lung adenocarcinoma.

The chain employs TRBV7-9 and TRBJ2-3; maybe TRBD1 (7 bases). Germline values: CDR1 SEHNR, CDR2 FQNEAQ (reference sequence). Deletions cut 1 base from V and 1 base from J, with 12 bases between. The CDR3 length is 16 residues. CDR3 in amino acids: CASSLGRDRRTDTQYF. As DNA, the CDR3 is TGTGCCAGCAGCTTAGGGCGGGACAGACGCACAGATACGCAGTATTTT.

For the CDR3, the DNA is TGTGCCAGCAGCCAGCGGGGTCTGTCCTATGGCTACACCTTC. It codes for CASSQRGLSYGYTF. The chain has TRBV5-4 and TRBJ1-2; no firm D call. Germline V gene data show CDR1 as SGHNT and CDR2 as YYREEE (reference sequence). The V and J ends lost 4 bases and 4 bases respectively, with 14 bases between them. The CDR3 has 14 residues.

The chain employs TRBV19 and TRBJ1-1, with TRBD1 as a possible D gene (5 bases). The CDR3 extends over 14 amino acids. Between the trimmed V and J ends, which lost 7 bases and 0 bases, there was a span of 12 bases. Germline CDR1 and CDR2: LNHDA and SQIVND (reference sequence). The CDR3 sequence: CASISGRLNTEAFF. In nucleotides, the CDR3 is TGTGCCAGTATATCAGGGCGCCTGAACACTGAAGCTTTCTTT.

V usage is TRBV29-1 and J usage is TRBJ1-3; D uncertain. Germline V gene lookup returns CDR1 SQVTM and CDR2 ANQGSEA. Trimming left V 2 bases short and J 4 bases short, with 6 bases between. The CDR3 contains 12 residues. The CDR3 sequence: CSVETQGNTIYF. For the CDR3, the DNA is TGCAGCGTTGAAACTCAGGGAAACACCATATATTTT. The entire variable domain, with the rest obtained from reference TRBV29-1 and TRBJ1-3, is as follows: SAVISQKPSRDICQRGTSLTIQCQVDSQVTMMFWYRQQPGQSLTLIATANQGSEATYESGFVIDKFPISRPNLTFSTLTVSNMSPEDSSIYLCSVETQGNTIYFGEGSWLTVV.

The rearrangement joins TRBV5-6 to TRBJ2-7; 9 bases are a match to TRBD1. CDR1 is SGHDT and CDR2 is YYEEEE in the germline V gene. Trimming removed 0 bases from V and 1 base from J; junction bases left unmatched: 8. The CDR3 runs 17 residues. CDR3 in DNA: TGTGCCAGCAGCTTGGTGTCTGGACAGGGGCTATCCTACGAGCAGTACTTC. Its translation: CASSLVSGQGLSYEQYF.

The V call is TRBV6-5, the J call TRBJ1-4; no clear D gene. The V gene lost 3 bases and the J gene lost 4 bases, with 3 bases spanning the gap. The CDR3 extends over 12 amino acids. Looked up from germline, CDR1 is MNHEY and CDR2 is SVGAGI. CDR3 protein: CASSYDNEKLFF. The DNA for the CDR3 is TGTGCCAGCAGTTATGATAATGAAAAACTGTTTTTT.

This clone showed up just once. The chain employs TRBV27 and TRBJ1-6; the match to TRBD1 covers 7 bases. CDR3 length: 15 amino acids. The V gene end was trimmed by 2 bases and the J gene end by 10 bases; junction bases not matched to a gene: 8. The germline gives CDR1 MNHEY, CDR2 SMNVEV (reference sequence). The CDR3 region has the DNA TGTGCCAGCAGTTTAGGGGGCAGGGGGGGGTCACCCCTCCACTTT. This encodes CASSLGGRGGSPLHF.

The chain carries TRBV6-6 and TRBJ2-3; D gene ambiguous. Trimming stripped 0 bases from V and 2 bases from J, with 9 bases between. This CDR3 is 15 amino acids long. Germline-derived CDR1 and CDR2 are MNHNY and SVGAGI (reference sequence). CDR3 in DNA: TGTGCCAGCAGTTACTCATTACACTCCACAGATACGCAGTATTTT. It is translated as CASSYSLHSTDTQYF.

The V call is TRBV6-5, the J call TRBJ2-5, with D perhaps TRBD2 (6 bases). The V end lost 7 bases, the J end lost 0 bases, and 15 bases lay between the germline ends. This CDR3 spans 15 amino acids. Germline CDR1 and CDR2: MNHEY and SVGAGI. DNA for the CDR3: TGTGCCAGCAAACCCGACCGACTAGACCAAGAGACCCAGTACTTC. This codes for CASKPDRLDQETQYF.

This clone was detected once. The chain is built from TRBV7-3 and TRBJ2-1; TRBD2 matches at 10 bases. Looked up from germline, CDR1 is SGHTA and CDR2 is FQGTGA. The CDR3 is 16 residues long. V gave up 3 bases and J gave up 4 bases; unmatched junction bases: 6. The CDR3 coding sequence is TGTGCCAGCAGCTTTGCGGGACTAGCGAGTTACAATGAGCAGTTCTTC. This sequence encodes CASSFAGLASYNEQFF.

This chain uses TRBV11-2 with TRBJ2-7; D is perhaps TRBD1 (6 bases). The CDR3 sequence is 15 residues long. V was pared by 0 bases and J by 0 bases, with 9 bases between. CDR1 SGHAT and CDR2 FQNNGV come from the germline V gene. The DNA for the CDR3 is TGTGCCAGCAGCTTAGAGTCACAGGGCTCCTACGAGCAGTACTTC. As protein: CASSLESQGSYEQYF.

The chain combines TRBV27 with TRBJ2-5, with D maybe TRBD1 (6 bases). Judging by the DNA end, TRBJ2-7 fits better; the J call may be wrong. Germline-derived CDR1 and CDR2 are MNHEY and SMNVEV (reference sequence). The CDR3 is made up of 15 amino acids. In DNA form, the CDR3 reads TGTGCCAGCAGTTTATCGTTGGCAGGGGTAGGCGAGCAGTACTTC. Residues: CASSLSLAGVGEQYF.

The sample holds many counts of this clone. This sequence joins TRBV2 and TRBJ2-7; 7 positions match TRBD1. The J segment lost 1 base and the V segment lost 8 bases, leaving 2 bases of the junction unmatched. In germline, CDR1 is SNHLY, CDR2 FYNNEI. The CDR3 totals 12 residues. The CDR3 DNA sequence: TGTGCCAGCGGGGGACAGTCCTACGAGCAGTACTTC. This codes for CASGGQSYEQYF.

The rearrangement joins TRBV11-3 to TRBJ1-1; tentatively, D is TRBD1 (6 bases). Germline values: CDR1 SGHNT, CDR2 YENEEA. Trimming took 5 bases from V and 2 from J, leaving 15 bases between them. The CDR3 covers 15 residues. The CDR3 is CASSPRGTDNTEAFF. The CDR3 nucleotides are TGTGCCAGCAGCCCAAGGGGGACGGATAACACTGAAGCTTTCTTT.

This clone has only one observation. The V call is TRBV7-2, the J call TRBJ2-5; 7 positions match TRBD2. The CDR3 sequence is 15 residues long. Germline values: CDR1 SGHTA, CDR2 FQGNSA. With 2 bases clipped from V and 3 bases from J, the junction kept 6 bases outside the gene matches. CDR3 sequence (DNA): TGTGCCAGCAGCTTAAAGTTTGCGGGAGAAGAGACCCAGTACTTC. This codes for CASSLKFAGEETQYF.

This sequence joins TRBV28 and TRBJ2-5; 12 bases are shared with TRBD1. The CDR3 has 16 amino acids. CDR1 and CDR2 from the germline V gene are MDHEN and SYDVKM. V was clipped by 3 bases and J by 4 bases; unmatched bases: 6. The CDR3 region is CASSLGQGAIGETQYF. The CDR3 coding sequence is TGTGCCAGCAGTTTGGGACAGGGGGCGATCGGAGAGACCCAGTACTTC.

The V gene is TRBV2, the J gene TRBJ2-7, with a weak D call TRBD1 (6 bases). The ends were cut back, 6 bases at V and 1 base at J, with 13 bases in the middle. Per the germline V gene, CDR1 is SNHLY and CDR2 is FYNNEI. The CDR3 extends over 14 amino acids. CDR3 residues: CASRSGDRSYEQYF. DNA of the CDR3: TGTGCCAGCAGGTCAGGGGACCGATCCTACGAGCAGTACTTC. Complete variable domain (other parts from reference TRBV2 and TRBJ2-7): EPEVTQTPSHQVTQMGQEVILRCVPISNHLYFYWYRQILGQKVEFLVSFYNNEISEKSEIFDDQFSVERPDGSNFTLKIRSTKLEDSAMYFCASRSGDRSYEQYFGPGTRLTVT.

This chain links TRBV29-1 with TRBJ1-2; the D gene is possibly TRBD1 (6 bases). Trimming cost V 6 bases and J 8 bases, with 19 bases left between them. The CDR3 has 13 residues. Germline CDR1 is SQVTM and CDR2 is ANQGSEA. In nucleotides, the CDR3 is TGCAGCGTCGCCGAGCTGGGGGCGCGGGGCTACACCTTC. Translated, it gives CSVAELGARGYTF. Looking up the rest from reference TRBV29-1 and TRBJ1-2 gives the full variable domain: SAVISQKPSRDICQRGTSLTIQCQVDSQVTMMFWYRQQPGQSLTLIATANQGSEATYESGFVIDKFPISRPNLTFSTLTVSNMSPEDSSIYLCSVAELGARGYTFGSGTRLTVV.

The rearrangement links TRBV7-2 to TRBJ2-1; 7 nucleotides line up with TRBD2. The ends lost 0 bases at V and 4 bases at J; junction bases unmatched: 3. This CDR3 has 15 amino acids. Germline values: CDR1 SGHTA, CDR2 FQGNSA. In DNA form, the CDR3 reads TGTGCCAGCAGCTTAGCTAGCGGGCGTTACAATGAGCAGTTCTTC. Protein product: CASSLASGRYNEQFF.

This clone appeared a few times. This chain joins TRBV4-1 and TRBJ2-5; D not certain. CDR3 length: 13 amino acids. Trimming pared 4 bases from V and 6 bases from J, leaving 12 bases between. From germline, CDR1 is MGHRA and CDR2 YSYEKL. CDR3 nucleotides: TGCGCCAGCAGCCGATCCACCGGGCAGACCCAGTACTTC. Translation: CASSRSTGQTQYF.

CDR3 region: CASIMRSGRAQYF. CDR3 nucleotide sequence: TGTGCCAGCATAATGAGAAGCGGGAGGGCCCAGTATTTT. V gene TRBV2 combines with J gene TRBJ2-3; TRBD2 agrees at 10 bases. This CDR3 has 13 amino acids. V gave up 7 bases and J gave up 12 bases; unmatched junction bases: 10. CDR1 is SNHLY, CDR2 FYNNEI, per germline.

This rearrangement joins TRBV4-2 to TRBJ2-7, with D unresolved. Trimming pared 0 bases from V and 2 bases from J, leaving 8 bases between. The CDR3 runs to 14 residues. Per germline, CDR1 LGHNA and CDR2 YNFKEQ. The CDR3 DNA follows: TGTGCCAGCAGCCAAGAAGACTTCGCCTACGAGCAGTACTTC. Translation: CASSQEDFAYEQYF.

Here the CDR3 DNA reads TGCGCCAGCAGCCCGAACGTGAGGGGCAGGGAAGGCTACACCTTC. Translating it yields CASSPNVRGREGYTF. The rearrangement links TRBV5-1 to TRBJ1-2, with D possibly being TRBD1 (5 bases). Trimming shortened V by 4 bases and J by 8 bases, and 21 bases separated the two germline ends. Germline CDR1 and CDR2: SGHRS and YFSETQ. This CDR3 region has 15 residues.

The chain carries TRBV27 and TRBJ1-1; 11 bases line up with TRBD1. Germline V gives CDR1 MNHEY, CDR2 SMNVEV (reference sequence). The ends lost 6 bases at V and 1 base at J; junction bases unmatched: 10. CDR3 size: 17 residues. In DNA form, the CDR3 reads TGTGCCAGCAGAGGGCTGGACAGGGGGCTTGGGAACACTGAAGCTTTCTTT. It codes for CASRGLDRGLGNTEAFF.